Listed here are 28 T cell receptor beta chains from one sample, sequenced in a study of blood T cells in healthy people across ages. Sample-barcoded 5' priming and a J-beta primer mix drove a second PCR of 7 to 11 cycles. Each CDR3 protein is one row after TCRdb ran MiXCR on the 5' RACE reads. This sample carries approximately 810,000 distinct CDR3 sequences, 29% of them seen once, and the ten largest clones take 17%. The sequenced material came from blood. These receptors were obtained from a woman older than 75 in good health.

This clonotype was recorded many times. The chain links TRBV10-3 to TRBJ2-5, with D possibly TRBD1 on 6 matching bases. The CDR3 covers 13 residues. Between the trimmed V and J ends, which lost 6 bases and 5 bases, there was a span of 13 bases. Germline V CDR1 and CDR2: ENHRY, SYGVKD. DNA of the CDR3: TGTGCCATCAGCCGGGACATGGGGGAGACCCAGTACTTC. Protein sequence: CAISRDMGETQYF.

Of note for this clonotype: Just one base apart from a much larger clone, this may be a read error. CDR3 nucleotides: TGTGCCAGCAGCTTAGCACGTTCGGGGGGAGCCCAGTACGAGCGGTACTTC. Its translation: CASSLARSGGAQYERYF. The gene calls are TRBV7-2 and TRBJ2-7; the match to TRBD2 covers 7 bases. In germline, CDR1 is SGHTA, CDR2 FQGNSA. The CDR3 loop spans 17 amino acids.

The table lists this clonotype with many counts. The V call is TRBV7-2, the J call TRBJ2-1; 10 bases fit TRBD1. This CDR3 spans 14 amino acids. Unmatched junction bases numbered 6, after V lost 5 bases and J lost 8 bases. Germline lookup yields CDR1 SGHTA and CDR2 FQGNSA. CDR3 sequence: CASSKGQGVDEQFF. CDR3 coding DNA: TGTGCCAGCAGCAAAGGACAGGGGGTCGATGAGCAGTTCTTC.

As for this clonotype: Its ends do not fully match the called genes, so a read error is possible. CDR3 sequence: CASGLGQGKSDTQYF. The CDR3 coding sequence is TGTGCCAGCGGCTTGGGACAGGGGAAGTCAGATACGCAGTATTTT. The chain employs TRBV5-4 and TRBJ2-3; 10 nucleotides line up with TRBD1. Germline assignment: CDR1 SGHNT and CDR2 YYREEE (reference sequence). The CDR3 is 15 residues long.

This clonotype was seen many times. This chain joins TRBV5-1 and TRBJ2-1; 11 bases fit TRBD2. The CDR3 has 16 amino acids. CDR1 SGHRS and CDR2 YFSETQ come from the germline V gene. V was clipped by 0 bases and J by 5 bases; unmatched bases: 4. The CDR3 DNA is TGCGCCAGCAGCTTGGGTACTAGCGGGGGAAACAATGAGCAGTTCTTC. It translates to CASSLGTSGGNNEQFF.

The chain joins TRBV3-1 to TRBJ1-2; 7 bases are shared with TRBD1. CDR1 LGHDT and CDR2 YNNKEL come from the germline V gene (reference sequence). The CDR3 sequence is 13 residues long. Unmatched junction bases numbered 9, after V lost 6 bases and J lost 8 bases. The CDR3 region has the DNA TGTGCCAGCAGGTCGGCGGCAGGGGGAGGCTACACCTTC. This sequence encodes CASRSAAGGGYTF.

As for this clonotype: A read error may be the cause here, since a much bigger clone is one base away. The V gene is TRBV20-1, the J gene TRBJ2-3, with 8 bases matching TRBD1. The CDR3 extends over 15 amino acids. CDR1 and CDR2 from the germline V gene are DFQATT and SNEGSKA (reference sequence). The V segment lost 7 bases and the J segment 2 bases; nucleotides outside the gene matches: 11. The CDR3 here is CSVSDRGTNTDTQYF. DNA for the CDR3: TGCAGTGTTAGCGACAGGGGAACGAACACAGATACGCAGTATTTT.

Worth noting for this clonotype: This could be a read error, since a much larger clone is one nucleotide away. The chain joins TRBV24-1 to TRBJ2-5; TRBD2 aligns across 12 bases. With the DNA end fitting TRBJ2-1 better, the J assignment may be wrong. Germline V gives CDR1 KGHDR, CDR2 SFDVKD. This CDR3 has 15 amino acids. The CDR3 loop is CATGRLAGVQETQFF. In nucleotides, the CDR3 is TGTGCCACCGGCCGACTAGCGGGGGTGCAAGAGACCCAGTTCTTC.

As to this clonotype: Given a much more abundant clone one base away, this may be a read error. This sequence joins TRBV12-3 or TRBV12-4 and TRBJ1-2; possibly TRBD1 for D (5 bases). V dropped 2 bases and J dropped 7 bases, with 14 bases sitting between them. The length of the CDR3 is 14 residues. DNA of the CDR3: TGTGCCAGCAGTTTATATCAGGGAATACGTGGCTACACCTTC. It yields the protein CASSLYQGIRGYTF.

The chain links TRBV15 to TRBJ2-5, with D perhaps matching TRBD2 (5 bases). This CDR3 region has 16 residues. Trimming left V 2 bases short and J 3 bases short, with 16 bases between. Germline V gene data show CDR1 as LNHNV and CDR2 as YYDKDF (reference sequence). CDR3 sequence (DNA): TGTGCCACCAGCAGACACAACCGGGAAAGCAAAGAGACCCAGTACTTC. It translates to CATSRHNRESKETQYF.

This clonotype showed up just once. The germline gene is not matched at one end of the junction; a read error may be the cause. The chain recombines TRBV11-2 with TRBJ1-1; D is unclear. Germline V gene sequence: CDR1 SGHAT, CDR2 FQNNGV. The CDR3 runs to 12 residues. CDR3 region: CASSFSNTETFF. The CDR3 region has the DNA TGTGCCAGCAGCTTCTCGAATACTGAAACTTTCTTT.

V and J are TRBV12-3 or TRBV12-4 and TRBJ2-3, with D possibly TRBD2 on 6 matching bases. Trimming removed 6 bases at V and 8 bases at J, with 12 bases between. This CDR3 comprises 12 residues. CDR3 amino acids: CASRPGVGTQYF. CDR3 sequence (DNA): TGTGCCAGCAGGCCGGGAGTCGGTACGCAGTATTTT.

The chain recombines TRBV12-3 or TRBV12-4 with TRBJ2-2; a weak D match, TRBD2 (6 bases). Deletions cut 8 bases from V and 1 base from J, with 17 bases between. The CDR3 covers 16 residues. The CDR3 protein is CASLPGRLLNTGELFF. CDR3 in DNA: TGTGCCAGCCTCCCCGGGAGACTACTGAACACCGGGGAGCTGTTTTTT.

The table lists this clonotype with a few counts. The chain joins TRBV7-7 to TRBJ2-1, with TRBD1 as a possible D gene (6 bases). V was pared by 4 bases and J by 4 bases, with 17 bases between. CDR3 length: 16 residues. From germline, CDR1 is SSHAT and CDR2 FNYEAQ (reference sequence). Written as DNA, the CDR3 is TGTGCCAGCAGCTCCCTAGGACAGTTTTCATACAATGAGCAGTTCTTC. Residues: CASSSLGQFSYNEQFF.

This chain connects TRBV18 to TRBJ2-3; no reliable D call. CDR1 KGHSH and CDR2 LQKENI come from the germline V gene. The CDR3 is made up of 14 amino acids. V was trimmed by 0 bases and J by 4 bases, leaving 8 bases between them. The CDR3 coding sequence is TGTGCCAGCTCACCACCTTCCCAGTCAGATACGCAGTATTTT. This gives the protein CASSPPSQSDTQYF.

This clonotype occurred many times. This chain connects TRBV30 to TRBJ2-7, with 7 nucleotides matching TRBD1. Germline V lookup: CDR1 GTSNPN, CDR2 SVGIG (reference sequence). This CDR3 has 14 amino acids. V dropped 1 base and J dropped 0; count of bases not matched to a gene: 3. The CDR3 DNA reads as TGTGCCTGGAGTGAGACAGGGAGCTCCTACGAGCAGTACTTC. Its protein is CAWSETGSSYEQYF. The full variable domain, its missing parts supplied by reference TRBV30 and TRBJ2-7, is SQTIHQWPATLVQPVGSPLSLECTVEGTSNPNLYWYRQAAGRGLQLLFYSVGIGQISSEVPQNLSASRPQDRQFILSSKKLLLSDSGFYLCAWSETGSSYEQYFGPGTRLTVT.

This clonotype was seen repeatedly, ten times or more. The CDR3 sequence: CASSSTGLEQFF. CDR3 nucleotides: TGCGCCAGCAGCTCTACTGGCCTTGAGCAGTTCTTC. The chain is built from TRBV5-1 and TRBJ2-1; D is unresolved. CDR3 size: 12 residues. Germline CDR1 and CDR2: SGHRS and YFSETQ. The V end was cut by 3 bases, the J end by 9 bases, with 10 bases between.

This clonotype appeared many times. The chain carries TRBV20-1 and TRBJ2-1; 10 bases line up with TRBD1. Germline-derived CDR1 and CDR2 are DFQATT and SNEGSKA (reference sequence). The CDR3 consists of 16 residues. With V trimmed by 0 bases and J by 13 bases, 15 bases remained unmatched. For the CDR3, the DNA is TGCAGTGCTAGAGATATTCTGGTGGGGACAGGGGTGGAACAGTTCTTC. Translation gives CSARDILVGTGVEQFF.

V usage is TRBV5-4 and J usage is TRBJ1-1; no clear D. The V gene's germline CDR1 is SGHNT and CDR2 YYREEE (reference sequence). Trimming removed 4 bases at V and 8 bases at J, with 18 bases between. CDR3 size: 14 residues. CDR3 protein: CASSTTPASREAFF. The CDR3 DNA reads TGTGCCAGCAGCACTACGCCTGCCTCAAGGGAAGCTTTCTTT.

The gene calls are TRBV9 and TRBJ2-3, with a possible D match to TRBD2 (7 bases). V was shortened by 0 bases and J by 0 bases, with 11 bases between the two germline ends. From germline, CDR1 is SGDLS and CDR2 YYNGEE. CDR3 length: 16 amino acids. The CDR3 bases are TGTGCCAGCAGCGTAGCTGGGGGGGCTAGCACAGATACGCAGTATTTT. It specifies CASSVAGGASTDTQYF.

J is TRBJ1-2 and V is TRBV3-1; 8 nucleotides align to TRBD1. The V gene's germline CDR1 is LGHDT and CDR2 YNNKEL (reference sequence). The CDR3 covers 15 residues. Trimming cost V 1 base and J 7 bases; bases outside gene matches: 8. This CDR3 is CASSQAADRGFGYTF. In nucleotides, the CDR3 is TGTGCCAGCAGCCAAGCTGCTGACAGGGGCTTTGGCTACACCTTC.

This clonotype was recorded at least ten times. CDR3 region: CASSSMTGTYEQYF. As DNA, the CDR3 is TGTGCCAGCAGTTCTATGACGGGTACCTACGAGCAGTACTTC. The V gene is TRBV6-2 or TRBV6-3, the J gene TRBJ2-7; D uncertain. CDR1 is MNHEY and CDR2 is SVGEGT in the germline V gene. The V end was cut by 4 bases, the J end by 2 bases, with 12 bases between. The CDR3 loop spans 14 amino acids.

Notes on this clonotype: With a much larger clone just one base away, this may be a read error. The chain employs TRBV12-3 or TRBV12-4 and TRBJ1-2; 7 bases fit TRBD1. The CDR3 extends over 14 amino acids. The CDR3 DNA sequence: TGTGTCAGCAGTTTAGCCCACAGGGGAGGAGGCTACACCTTC. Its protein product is CVSSLAHRGGGYTF.

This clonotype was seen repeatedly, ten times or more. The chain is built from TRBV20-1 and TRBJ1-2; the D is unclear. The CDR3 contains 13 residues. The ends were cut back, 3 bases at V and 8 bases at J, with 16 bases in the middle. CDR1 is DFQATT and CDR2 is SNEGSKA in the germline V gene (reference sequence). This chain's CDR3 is CSARRVSGDGYTF. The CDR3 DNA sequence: TGCAGTGCTAGGAGGGTCAGTGGTGACGGCTACACCTTC.

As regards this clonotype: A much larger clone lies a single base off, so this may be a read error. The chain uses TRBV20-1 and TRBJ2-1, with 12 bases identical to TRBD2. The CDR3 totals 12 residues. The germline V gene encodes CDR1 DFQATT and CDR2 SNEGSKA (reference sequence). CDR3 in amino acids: CRASLTSGGQFF. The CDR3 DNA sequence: TGCAGGGCTAGTCTGACTAGCGGGGGACAGTTCTTC.

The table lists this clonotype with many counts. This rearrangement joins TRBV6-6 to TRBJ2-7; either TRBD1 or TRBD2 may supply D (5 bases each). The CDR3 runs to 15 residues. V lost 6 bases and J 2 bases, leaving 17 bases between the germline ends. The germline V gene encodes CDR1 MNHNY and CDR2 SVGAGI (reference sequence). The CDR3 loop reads CASRGDRVLTYEQYF. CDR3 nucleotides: TGTGCCAGCAGGGGAGACAGAGTTCTAACCTACGAGCAGTACTTC.

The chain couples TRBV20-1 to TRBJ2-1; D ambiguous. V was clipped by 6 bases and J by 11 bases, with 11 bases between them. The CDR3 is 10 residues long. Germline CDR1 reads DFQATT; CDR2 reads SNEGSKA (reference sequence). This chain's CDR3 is CSAWARQQFF. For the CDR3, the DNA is TGCAGTGCCTGGGCGAGACAGCAGTTCTTC.

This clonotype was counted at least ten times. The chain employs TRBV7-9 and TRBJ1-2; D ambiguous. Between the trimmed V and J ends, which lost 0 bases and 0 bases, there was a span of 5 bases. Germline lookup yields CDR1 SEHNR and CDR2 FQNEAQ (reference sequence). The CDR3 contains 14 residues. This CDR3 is CASSLAAANYGYTF. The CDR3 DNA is TGTGCCAGCAGCTTAGCGGCAGCTAACTATGGCTACACCTTC.